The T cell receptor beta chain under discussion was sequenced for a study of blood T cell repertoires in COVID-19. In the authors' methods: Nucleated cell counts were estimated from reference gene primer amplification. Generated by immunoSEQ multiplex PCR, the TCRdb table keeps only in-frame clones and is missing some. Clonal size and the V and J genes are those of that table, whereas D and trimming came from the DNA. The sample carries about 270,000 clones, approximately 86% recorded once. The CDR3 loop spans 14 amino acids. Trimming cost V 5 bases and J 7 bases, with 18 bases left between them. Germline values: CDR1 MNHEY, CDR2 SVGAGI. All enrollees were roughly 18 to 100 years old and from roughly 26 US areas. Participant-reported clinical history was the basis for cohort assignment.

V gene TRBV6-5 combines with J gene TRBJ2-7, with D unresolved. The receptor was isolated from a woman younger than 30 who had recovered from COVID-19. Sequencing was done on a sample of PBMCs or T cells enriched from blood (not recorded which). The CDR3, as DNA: TGTGCCAGCAGTCGAGGCCAAGACGTTTTAGAGCAGTACTTC. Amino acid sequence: CASSRGQDVLEQYF.